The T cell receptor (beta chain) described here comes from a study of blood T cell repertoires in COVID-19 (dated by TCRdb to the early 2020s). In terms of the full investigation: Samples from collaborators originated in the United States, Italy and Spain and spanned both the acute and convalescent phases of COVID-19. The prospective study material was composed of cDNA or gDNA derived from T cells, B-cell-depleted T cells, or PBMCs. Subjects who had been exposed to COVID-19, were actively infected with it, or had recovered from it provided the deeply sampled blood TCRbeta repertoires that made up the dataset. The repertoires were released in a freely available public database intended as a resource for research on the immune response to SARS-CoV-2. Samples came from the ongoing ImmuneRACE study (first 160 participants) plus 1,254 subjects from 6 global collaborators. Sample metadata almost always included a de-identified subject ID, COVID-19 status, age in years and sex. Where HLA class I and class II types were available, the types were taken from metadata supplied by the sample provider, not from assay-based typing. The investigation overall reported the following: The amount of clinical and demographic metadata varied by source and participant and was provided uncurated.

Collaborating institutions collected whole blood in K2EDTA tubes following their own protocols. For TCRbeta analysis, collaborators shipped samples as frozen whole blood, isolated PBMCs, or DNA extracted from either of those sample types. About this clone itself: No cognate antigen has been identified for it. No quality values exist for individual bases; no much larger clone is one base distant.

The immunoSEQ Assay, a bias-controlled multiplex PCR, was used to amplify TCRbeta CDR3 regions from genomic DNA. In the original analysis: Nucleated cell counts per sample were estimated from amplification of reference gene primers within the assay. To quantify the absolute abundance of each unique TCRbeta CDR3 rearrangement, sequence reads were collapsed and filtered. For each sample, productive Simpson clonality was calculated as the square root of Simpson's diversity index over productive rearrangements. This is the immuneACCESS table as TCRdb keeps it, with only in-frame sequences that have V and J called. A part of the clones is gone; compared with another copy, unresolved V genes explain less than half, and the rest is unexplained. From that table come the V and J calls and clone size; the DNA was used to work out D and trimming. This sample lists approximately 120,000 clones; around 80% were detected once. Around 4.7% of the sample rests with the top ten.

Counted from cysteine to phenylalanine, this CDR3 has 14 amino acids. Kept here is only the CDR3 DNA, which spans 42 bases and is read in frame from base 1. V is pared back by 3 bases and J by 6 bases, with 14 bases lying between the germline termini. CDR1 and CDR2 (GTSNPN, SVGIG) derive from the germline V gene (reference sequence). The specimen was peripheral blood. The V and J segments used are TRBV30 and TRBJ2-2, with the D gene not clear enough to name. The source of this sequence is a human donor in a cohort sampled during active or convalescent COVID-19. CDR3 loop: CAWRHTRSAGELFF. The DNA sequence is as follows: TGTGCCTGGAGACACACGCGGTCAGCCGGGGAGCTGTTTTTT.